Below, 17 T cell receptor beta chains from the same sample are listed, as sequenced in a study of blood T cell repertoires in COVID-19. Repertoires were generated with immunoSEQ multiplex PCR, while TCRdb's copy carries only in-frame clones and drops some. The data hold 50,000 to 75,000 clones, with 76% observed a single time. The source material was peripheral blood. These receptors came from an elderly woman with acute or convalescent COVID-19.

The chain couples TRBV3-1 (or the pseudogene TRBV3-2) to TRBJ2-1, with unresolved D. The CDR3 consists of 13 residues. Trimming removed 5 bases at V and 9 bases at J, with 14 bases between. CDR1 is LGHDT, CDR2 YNNKEL, per germline (reference sequence). The CDR3 reads CASSISHNGEQFF. CDR3 coding DNA: TGTGCCAGCAGCATATCCCACAATGGTGAGCAGTTCTTC.

The chain joins TRBV7-9 to TRBJ2-5, with TRBD2 identical over 8 bases. V shed 9 bases, J shed 5 bases, and the junction held 8 bases outside the gene matches. This CDR3 region has 13 residues. Per germline, CDR1 SEHNR and CDR2 FQNEAQ (reference sequence). The CDR3 coding sequence is TGTGCCAGTGCAGCAAGCGGGAGTGAGACCCAGTACTTC. Translating it yields CASAASGSETQYF.

The chain employs TRBV11-3 and TRBJ1-1; D remains unclear. Germline assignment: CDR1 SGHNT and CDR2 YENEEA. The CDR3 is made up of 13 amino acids. V was trimmed by 0 bases and J by 6 bases, leaving 8 bases between them. The CDR3 protein is CASSLDRGSEAFF. The CDR3 nucleotides are TGTGCCAGCAGCTTAGACCGGGGATCTGAAGCTTTCTTT.

The V call is TRBV6-5, the J call TRBJ2-7; tentatively, D is TRBD1 (5 bases). Trimming left V 8 bases short and J 0 bases short, with 14 bases between. The CDR3 loop spans 14 amino acids. From germline, CDR1 is MNHEY and CDR2 SVGAGI. The CDR3 DNA follows: TGTGCCAGCCGTCGGCAGGGCAACTCCTACGAGCAGTACTTC. It yields the protein CASRRQGNSYEQYF.

This chain joins TRBV24-1 and TRBJ2-1; D gene uncertain. Germline CDR1 reads KGHDR; CDR2 reads SFDVKD. There are 13 residues in the CDR3. With 4 bases removed from V and 8 bases from J, the gap between germline ends came to 11 bases. CDR3 coding DNA: TGTGCCACCAGTGAACCACCTAGTGATGAGCAGTTCTTC. As protein: CATSEPPSDEQFF.

The chain recombines TRBV27 with TRBJ1-6, with TRBD1 as a possible D gene (6 bases). CDR3 length equals 12 residues. V dropped 6 bases and J dropped 18 bases, with 18 bases sitting between them. Germline V CDR1 and CDR2: MNHEY, SMNVEV (reference sequence). CDR3 sequence reads: CASRTGLGNPHF. CDR3 coding DNA: TGTGCCAGCAGAACAGGGTTGGGCAATCCCCACTTT.

This clone showed up just a few times. V is TRBV7-6 and J is TRBJ2-3; possibly TRBD1 for D (6 bases). Germline CDR1 reads SGHVS; CDR2 reads FNYEAQ. V was shortened by 5 bases and J by 6 bases, with 15 bases between the two germline ends. The CDR3 contains 14 residues. The CDR3 sequence is CASSHSERGDTQYF. Here the CDR3 DNA reads TGTGCCAGCAGCCATAGCGAGAGGGGGGATACGCAGTATTTT.

This sequence joins TRBV19 and TRBJ2-6, with D possibly TRBD1 on 5 matching bases. V lost 2 bases and J lost 0, with 20 bases in between. The germline V gene has CDR1 LNHDA and CDR2 SQIVND (reference sequence). The CDR3 has 20 residues. CDR3 amino acids: CASSISFRGRVSSGANVLTF. CDR3 coding DNA: TGTGCCAGTAGTATATCCTTTCGAGGCAGGGTTAGCTCTGGGGCCAACGTCCTGACTTTC.

The rearrangement uses TRBV15 and TRBJ1-2; 10 nucleotides agree with TRBD1. The CDR3 is 13 residues long. The junction had 7 bases not matched to a gene; V was cut back by 9 bases and J by 6 bases. Looked up from germline, CDR1 is LNHNV and CDR2 is YYDKDF (reference sequence). The CDR3 region is CATYRQGADGYTF. CDR3 in DNA: TGTGCCACTTACAGACAGGGGGCGGATGGCTACACCTTC.

V usage is TRBV6-2 or TRBV6-3 and J usage is TRBJ2-1, with 9 bases identical to TRBD2. V trimming: 6 bases; J trimming: 7 bases; junction bases outside the gene matches: 7. The CDR3 has 14 residues. CDR1 MNHEY and CDR2 SVGEGT come from the germline V gene. CDR3 loop: CASSLDSGSNEQFF. The CDR3 DNA follows: TGTGCCAGCAGCCTGGATAGCGGGAGTAATGAGCAGTTCTTC.

The rearrangement links TRBV24-1 to TRBJ1-4; D is possibly TRBD1 (6 bases). The germline CDR1 and CDR2 sequences are KGHDR and SFDVKD. With 2 bases removed from V and 4 bases from J, the gap between germline ends came to 10 bases. CDR3 size: 15 residues. The CDR3 here is CATSDSTGDNEKLFF. The DNA for the CDR3 is TGTGCCACCAGTGATTCGACAGGAGATAATGAAAAACTGTTTTTT.

The rearrangement links TRBV28 to TRBJ1-6; TRBD1 is a possible D gene (5 bases). The V and J ends lost 2 bases and 8 bases respectively, with 10 bases between them. The V gene's germline CDR1 is MDHEN and CDR2 SYDVKM. The CDR3 has 14 residues. CDR3 bases: TGTGCCAGCAGTTTAAGGGGAGGTTATTCACCCCTCCACTTT. Translation: CASSLRGGYSPLHF.

The chain is built from TRBV4-1 and TRBJ2-7; 13 nucleotides line up with TRBD2. The germline CDR1 and CDR2 sequences are MGHRA and YSYEKL. V was clipped by 5 bases and J by 6 bases; unmatched bases: 7. This CDR3 has 15 amino acids. DNA for the CDR3: TGCGCCAGCAGCTCCACACTAGCGGGAGGGAGCGAGCAGTACTTC. The encoded protein is CASSSTLAGGSEQYF.

V usage is TRBV5-1 and J usage is TRBJ2-7, with 8 bases matching TRBD2. V gave up 0 bases and J gave up 5 bases; unmatched junction bases: 10. CDR3 size: 16 residues. The germline V gene has CDR1 SGHRS and CDR2 YFSETQ. CDR3 in amino acids: CASSLDPGLAYDEQYF. The CDR3, as DNA: TGCGCCAGCAGCTTGGACCCCGGACTAGCCTACGACGAGCAGTACTTC. The complete variable domain, with remaining parts taken from reference TRBV5-1 and TRBJ2-7, reads KAGVTQTPRYLIKTRGQQVTLSCSPISGHRSVSWYQQTPGQGLQFLFEYFSETQRNKGNFPGRFSGRQFSNSRSEMNVSTLELGDSALYLCASSLDPGLAYDEQYFGPGTRLTVT.

V is TRBV28 and J is TRBJ2-7; possible D gene TRBD2, 6 bases. With 1 base removed from V and 0 bases from J, the gap between germline ends came to 16 bases. The CDR3 runs to 17 residues. Germline V gene sequence: CDR1 MDHEN, CDR2 SYDVKM. CDR3 loop: CASSLLGGGTHSYEQYF. In nucleotides, the CDR3 is TGTGCCAGCAGTTTATTGGGGGGTGGGACCCACTCCTACGAGCAGTACTTC. The entire variable domain, with the rest obtained from reference TRBV28 and TRBJ2-7, is as follows: DVKVTQSSRYLVKRTGEKVFLECVQDMDHENMFWYRQDPGLGLRLIYFSYDVKMKEKGDIPEGYSVSREKKERFSLILESASTNQTSMYLCASSLLGGGTHSYEQYFGPGTRLTVT.

This clone showed up just once. V and J are TRBV10-3 and TRBJ1-5; D uncertain. The CDR3 runs to 13 residues. The V gene's germline CDR1 is ENHRY and CDR2 SYGVKD. Trimming stripped 7 bases from V and 1 base from J, with 8 bases between. The CDR3 reads CAINDYSNQPQHF. The CDR3 region has the DNA TGTGCCATCAATGACTACAGCAATCAGCCCCAGCATTTT.

The rearrangement joins TRBV6-2 or TRBV6-3 to TRBJ1-1; a possible D gene is TRBD1 (6 bases). CDR1 is MNHEY and CDR2 is SVGEGT in the germline V gene. V was pared by 6 bases and J by 5 bases, with 16 bases between. The CDR3 runs 14 residues. The CDR3 DNA reads as TGTGCCAGCAGCAGGTTAAGGGGGTGGACTGAAGCTTTCTTT. Protein product: CASSRLRGWTEAFF.